The 14 T cell receptor beta chains in this list originate from one sample, sequenced in a study of shared clonotypes between healthy human individuals. TCRdb's table, derived via immunoSEQ multiplex PCR, lists solely in-frame clones and lacks some. This sample carries 800,000 to 1,200,000 clones, 75% to 85% of them seen once, and the ten largest clones take approximately 0.5%. Material for sequencing was memory CD4+ T cells from PBMCs. Subset described: CD45RA-negative fraction. Source of these receptors: a man aged 18-30 years in good health. Some clones in this sample may be carry-over from other donors' samples.

This clone appeared once. The V and J genes are TRBV27 and TRBJ2-3; D remains unclear. V was clipped by 6 bases and J by 2 bases, with 12 bases between them. CDR3 size: 14 residues. The V gene's germline CDR1 is MNHEY and CDR2 SMNVEV (reference sequence). CDR3 coding DNA: TGTGCCAGCAGGTGGCAGCCGAACACAGATACGCAGTATTTT. This sequence encodes CASRWQPNTDTQYF.

This clone has a single count. The rearrangement uses TRBV13 and TRBJ1-3; no reliable D call. Germline V CDR1 and CDR2: PRHDT, FYEKMQ (reference sequence). This CDR3 spans 17 amino acids. The V end lost 0 bases, the J end lost 1 base, and 13 bases lay between the germline ends. Written as DNA, the CDR3 is TGTGCCAGCAGCTTAGGTTCCACCGGGAATTCTGGAAACACCATATATTTT. It is translated as CASSLGSTGNSGNTIYF.

This sequence joins TRBV10-1 and TRBJ1-5, with 7 nucleotides matching TRBD1. The germline gives CDR1 WNHNN, CDR2 SYGVQD (reference sequence). This CDR3 is built from 13 residues. Trimming at V came to 10 bases and at J to 15 bases, leaving 18 bases not matched to a gene. The CDR3 loop reads CATSESRDRSMHF. The CDR3 region has the DNA TGCGCCACCTCTGAAAGCCGGGACAGATCCATGCATTTT.

The chain has TRBV7-2 and TRBJ2-1; TRBD2 aligns across 7 bases. V shed 1 base, J shed 9 bases, and the junction held 3 bases outside the gene matches. This CDR3 has 13 amino acids. CDR1 is SGHTA and CDR2 is FQGNSA in the germline V gene. CDR3 residues: CASSLVGEGEQFF. The CDR3 nucleotides read TGTGCCAGCAGCTTAGTAGGGGAGGGTGAGCAGTTCTTC.

The chain combines TRBV14 with TRBJ2-5, with D possibly TRBD1 on 5 matching bases. The V gene's germline CDR1 is SGHDN and CDR2 FVKESK. The CDR3 has 13 residues. Between the trimmed V and J ends, which lost 2 bases and 4 bases, there was a span of 8 bases. CDR3 nucleotide sequence: TGTGCCAGCAGCCAACTCAGGGCAGAGACCCAGTACTTC. Amino acid sequence: CASSQLRAETQYF.

With regard to this clone: A much larger clone lies one base from this, so it may be a read error. V gene TRBV5-6 combines with J gene TRBJ2-7; D is uncertain. The ends were cut back, 0 bases at V and 0 bases at J, with 7 bases in the middle. CDR1 is SGHDT, CDR2 YYEEEE, per germline. CDR3 length equals 14 residues. CDR3 protein: CASSLGVSSYEQYF. In nucleotides, the CDR3 is TGTGCCAGCAGCTTGGGGGTGAGCTCCTACGAGCAGTACTTC.

The rearrangement links TRBV6-5 to TRBJ2-2; D possibly uses TRBD1 or TRBD2 (6 bases each). The CDR3 is 16 residues long. Germline V gene sequence: CDR1 MNHEY, CDR2 SVGAGI. Trimming removed 2 bases at V and 4 bases at J, with 14 bases between. CDR3 residues: CASSYRAQGGTGELFF. CDR3 in DNA: TGTGCCAGCAGTTACCGGGCACAGGGAGGCACCGGGGAGCTGTTTTTT.

The chain is built from TRBV28 and TRBJ2-7; D call uncertain. The CDR3 is 15 residues long. V lost 7 bases to trimming and J lost 4 bases, with 20 bases between them. Germline V gives CDR1 MDHEN, CDR2 SYDVKM. The CDR3 nucleotides are TGTGCCAGCAACACCCTCAAGGCCGTAAAGTACGAGCAGTACTTC. This encodes CASNTLKAVKYEQYF.

This rearrangement joins TRBV28 to TRBJ2-5; the D gene is possibly TRBD2 (5 bases). V was shortened by 4 bases and J by 3 bases, with 6 bases between the two germline ends. Germline V gene lookup returns CDR1 MDHEN and CDR2 SYDVKM. CDR3 length: 12 residues. The CDR3 region is CASSSGEETQYF. In nucleotides, the CDR3 is TGTGCCAGCAGTTCCGGGGAAGAGACCCAGTACTTC.

This chain joins TRBV5-4 and TRBJ1-1; 8 bases map to TRBD1. V lost 4 bases and J lost 0; bases outside the gene matches: 5. There are 15 residues in the CDR3. Germline V CDR1 and CDR2: SGHNT, YYREEE (reference sequence). The CDR3 protein is CASSLDRVMNTEAFF. The CDR3, as DNA: TGTGCCAGCAGCCTGGACAGGGTGATGAACACTGAAGCTTTCTTT. Drawing the rest from reference TRBV5-4 and TRBJ1-1, the complete variable domain is ETGVTQSPTHLIKTRGQQVTLRCSSQSGHNTVSWYQQALGQGPQFIFQYYREEENGRGNFPPRFSGLQFPNYSSELNVNALELDDSALYLCASSLDRVMNTEAFFGQGTRLTVV.

The chain is built from TRBV28 and TRBJ2-1; TRBD2 might be the D (5 bases). V lost 5 bases, J lost 10 bases, and 9 bases lay in between. CDR1 and CDR2 (germline): MDHEN, SYDVKM. The CDR3 runs to 11 residues. The CDR3 coding sequence is TGTGCCAGCAGTCCCCGACTAGAGCAGTTCTTC. Residues: CASSPRLEQFF.

The V and J genes are TRBV30 and TRBJ2-3; D may be TRBD1 or TRBD2 (6 bases each). The CDR3 has 14 amino acids. The V end was cut by 0 bases, the J end by 3 bases, with 10 bases between. The germline V gene has CDR1 GTSNPN and CDR2 SVGIG (reference sequence). This chain's CDR3 is CAWSVIGGTDTQYF. The CDR3 DNA follows: TGTGCCTGGAGTGTAATAGGGGGGACAGATACGCAGTATTTT.

This clone turned up a few times. The chain is built from TRBV29-1 and TRBJ1-1; D is unclear. V lost 2 bases, J lost 6 bases, and 13 bases lay in between. Germline V lookup: CDR1 SQVTM, CDR2 ANQGSEA. This CDR3 has 13 residues. CDR3 in amino acids: CSVERLHAPEAFF. The CDR3 nucleotides are TGCAGCGTTGAAAGGCTACATGCTCCTGAAGCTTTCTTT.

The rearrangement uses TRBV6-1 and TRBJ2-7; 8 positions agree with TRBD2. Germline loops: CDR1 MNHNS, CDR2 SASEGT. The CDR3 contains 14 residues. V gave up 4 bases and J gave up 3 bases; unmatched junction bases: 5. The CDR3 loop is CASSAELAVYEQYF. The CDR3 bases are TGTGCCAGCAGTGCCGAACTAGCGGTCTACGAGCAGTACTTC.